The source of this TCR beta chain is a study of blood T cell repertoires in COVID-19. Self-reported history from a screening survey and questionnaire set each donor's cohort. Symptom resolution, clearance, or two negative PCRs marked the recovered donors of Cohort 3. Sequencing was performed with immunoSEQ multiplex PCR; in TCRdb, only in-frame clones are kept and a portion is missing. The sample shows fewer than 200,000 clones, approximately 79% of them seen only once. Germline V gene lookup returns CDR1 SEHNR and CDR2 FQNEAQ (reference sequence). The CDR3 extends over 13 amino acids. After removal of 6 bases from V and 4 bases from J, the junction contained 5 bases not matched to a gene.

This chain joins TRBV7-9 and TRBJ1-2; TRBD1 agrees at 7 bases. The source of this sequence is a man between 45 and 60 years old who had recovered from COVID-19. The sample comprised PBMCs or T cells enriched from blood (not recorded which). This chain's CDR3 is CASSRGLGYGYTF. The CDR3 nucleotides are TGTGCCAGCAGTAGGGGGCTTGGCTATGGCTACACCTTC.